The sample holds many counts of the clone carrying this T cell receptor (beta chain). The antigen is unknown. Each CDR3 protein is one row after TCRdb ran MiXCR on the RT-PCR reads. The data hold around 540,000 distinct CDR3 sequences, with about 11% observed a single time. The entry originates in a study of response to subunit inactivated influenza vaccine. Whole-study findings and limits: T cells newly recruited by each seasonal influenza vaccination are few, the authors suggested.

This CDR3 region has 15 residues. Germline CDR1 MDHEN, CDR2 SYDVKM. Trimming removed 2 bases from V and 0 bases from J, with 8 bases in between. Source: PBMCs from blood, taken on the day of vaccination. The V and J genes are TRBV28 and TRBJ2-1; perhaps TRBD2 as D (5 bases). The receptor was isolated from a middle-aged man who received an inactivated influenza vaccine. Here the CDR3 DNA reads TGTGCCAGCAGTTTAAGGGCGGGCTCCTACAATGAGCAGTTCTTC. This gives the protein CASSLRAGSYNEQFF.